Following are 7 T cell receptor beta chains from one sample sequenced in a study of regulatory T cells in long-lasting Graves disease. Time point reported: newly diagnosed GD, antithyroid drugs for less than 3 months. After RNA was extracted from PBMCs, the TCR library was made from it. Arm-PCR of CDR3 regions and iRepertoire HTBI primers were used to build TCR beta libraries. TCRdb re-derived calls from the multiplex PCR reads in MiXCR, one entry per CDR3 protein. Among hundreds of thousands of distinct CDR3 sequences listed, roughly 16% were seen once. A further study also used this sample, focusing on T cells in Graves' hyperthyroidism and ophthalmopathy.

This specimen was peripheral blood mononuclear cells (PBMCs), taken at new diagnosis, from a patient treated with antithyroid drugs. All receptors derive from a young man with Graves disease.

This clonotype was observed a few times. The gene calls are TRBV19 and TRBJ1-1; the match to TRBD1 covers 8 bases. The CDR3 is 15 amino acids. CDR1 LNHDA and CDR2 SQIVND come from the germline V gene (reference sequence). The V gene end was trimmed by 6 bases and the J gene end by 3 bases; junction bases not matched to a gene: 9. DNA of the CDR3: TGTGCCAGTAGCGCCCAGACAGGGGTGGACACTGAAGCTTTCTTT. It is translated as CASSAQTGVDTEAFF.

This clonotype occurred many times. The J gene is TRBJ2-1, the V gene TRBV3-1; TRBD1 matches at 7 bases. The V segment lost 4 bases and the J segment 6 bases; nucleotides outside the gene matches: 6. Germline V lookup: CDR1 LGHDT, CDR2 YNNKEL (reference sequence). The CDR3 runs to 14 residues. The CDR3 reads CASSRPAGGNEQFF. CDR3 sequence (DNA): TGTGCCAGCAGCCGCCCGGCAGGGGGCAATGAGCAGTTCTTC.

This clonotype turned up a few times. The V and J genes are TRBV7-9 and TRBJ2-1, with 13 bases aligning to TRBD2. The trim removed 7 bases at V and 8 bases at J, leaving 5 bases unmatched. Germline lookup yields CDR1 SEHNR and CDR2 FQNEAQ (reference sequence). The CDR3 spans 14 residues. CDR3 amino acids: CASTTSGRIDEQFF. The CDR3 nucleotides are TGTGCCAGCACGACTAGCGGGAGGATAGATGAGCAGTTCTTC.

This clonotype was seen ten or more times. The rearrangement uses TRBV7-9 and TRBJ1-1; a possible D gene is TRBD1 (6 bases). Trimming stripped 6 bases from V and 1 base from J, with 15 bases between. This CDR3 has 15 residues. Germline V gene data show CDR1 as SEHNR and CDR2 as FQNEAQ (reference sequence). The CDR3 DNA sequence: TGTGCCAGCAGGAACGCAGGGGCGAAGAACACTGAAGCTTTCTTT. This gives the protein CASRNAGAKNTEAFF.

This clonotype occurred many times. J is TRBJ1-1 and V is TRBV6-1, with D possibly being TRBD1 (6 bases). Trimming left V 3 bases short and J 1 base short, with 15 bases between. The CDR3 runs to 16 residues. The germline V gene encodes CDR1 MNHNS and CDR2 SASEGT. The DNA for the CDR3 is TGTGCCAGCAGTGACATAGGTGGGGGGCGGAACACTGAAGCTTTCTTT. It is translated as CASSDIGGGRNTEAFF.

The sample holds a few counts of this clonotype. This chain joins TRBV11-2 and TRBJ2-3; a weak D match, TRBD1 (5 bases). CDR1 is SGHAT, CDR2 FQNNGV, per germline. V was cut by 0 bases and J by 0 bases, with 16 bases left in between. The CDR3 spans 18 residues. This CDR3 reads CASSLDWVTDSSTDTQYF. CDR3 coding DNA: TGTGCCAGCAGCTTAGATTGGGTGACAGACTCTAGCACAGATACGCAGTATTTT.

This clonotype was seen a handful of times. The rearrangement links TRBV10-3 to TRBJ2-2; the match to TRBD1 covers 7 bases. Germline lookup yields CDR1 ENHRY and CDR2 SYGVKD. There are 15 residues in the CDR3. V was pared by 0 bases and J by 5 bases, with 3 bases of the junction left unmatched. The CDR3 reads CAISESRQGTGELFF. The CDR3 nucleotides are TGTGCCATCAGTGAGTCCAGACAGGGTACCGGGGAGCTGTTTTTT.